This T cell receptor (beta chain) was identified in a study of neurological immune-mediated disorders. One entry per CDR3 protein results from TCRdb running MiXCR on the 5' RACE reads. The sample consists of under 85,000 distinct CDR3 sequences, 10% of them appearing once. From germline, CDR1 is DFQATT and CDR2 SNEGSKA (reference sequence). The CDR3 consists of 13 residues. Trimming stripped 8 bases from V and 7 bases from J, with 21 bases between. Concerning this clonotype: A much more abundant neighbour one base away suggests this may be a read error.

The rearrangement joins TRBV20-1 to TRBJ2-7; possible D gene TRBD2, 7 bases. The sequenced sample consisted of PBMCs. The receptor comes from a man aged 35 to 55 in good health. CDR3 in DNA: TGCAGTCTAGGGGGGGGTGCTAAATGGGAGCAGTACTTC. It translates to CSLGGGAKWEQYF.